The subject of this entry is one T cell receptor beta chain. These data are taken from a study of blood T cells in healthy people across ages. V lost 6 bases to trimming and J lost 4 bases, with 15 bases between them. This CDR3 contains 14 residues. Germline assignment: CDR1 MNHEY and CDR2 SMNVEV (reference sequence). Then a second PCR, running roughly 6 to 11 cycles, was carried out with a sample-barcoded 5' primer and a J-beta primer mix. TCRdb reanalysed the 5' RACE reads using MiXCR and keeps one entry per CDR3 protein. The sample lists roughly 570,000 distinct CDR3 sequences, roughly a quarter occurring once.

The sample taken for sequencing was blood. This TCR was sampled from a woman aged 70 to 79 in good health. The V call is TRBV27, the J call TRBJ1-2; perhaps TRBD1 as D (5 bases). CDR3 coding DNA: TGTGCCAGCAGACTCAAGGGACGGACCTATGGCTACACCTTC. Residues: CASRLKGRTYGYTF.